This TCR beta chain was sequenced for a study of blood T cell repertoires in COVID-19. Study information: COVID-19 samples collected from the United States, Italy and Spain covered acute and convalescent phases.

The assay was immunoSEQ multiplex PCR, and TCRdb's table has in-frame clones only and misses some. This sample has tens of thousands of clones; approximately 85% occur once, and the top ten carry 5.1%. Trimming took off 6 bases at V and 1 base at J, with 3 bases between the two ends. The germline V gene has CDR1 MDHEN and CDR2 SYDVKM. CDR3 size: 11 residues. The chain uses TRBV28 and TRBJ1-1; unclear D gene. The sample taken for sequencing was peripheral blood. This sequence originates from a man at least 80 years old with acute or convalescent COVID-19. Here the CDR3 DNA reads TGTGCCAGCAGCTGGAACACTGAAGCTTTCTTT. It is translated as CASSWNTEAFF. The full variable domain, rest sourced from reference TRBV28 and TRBJ1-1, is DVKVTQSSRYLVKRTGEKVFLECVQDMDHENMFWYRQDPGLGLRLIYFSYDVKMKEKGDIPEGYSVSREKKERFSLILESASTNQTSMYLCASSWNTEAFFGQGTRLTVV.